This is a list of T cell receptor beta chains from one sample in a study of T cell responses to AZD1222 COVID-19 vaccine. TCRdb's copy holds only in-frame clones and misses some; the assay was immunoSEQ multiplex PCR. In the table there are about 88,000 clones, approximately 90% of which are singletons. Sequencing used peripheral blood, obtained on day 0 of AZD1222 vaccination. The source of these receptors is an adult in good health. CDR3s include the opening cysteine and the closing phenylalanine or tryptophan. D genes are given only for firm matches. Not all rows give a size; the values are once, few, many and, for expanded clones, a class.

j_call: TRBJ1-5; clone_size: .; v_call: TRBV23-1; d_call: .; cdr3_nt: TGCGCCAGCAGTCTACATACCTCGGGGCAGGCCGATCAGCCCCAGCATTTT; cdr3_aa: CASSLHTSGQADQPQHF
j_call: TRBJ2-7; clone_size: .; v_call: TRBV7-9; d_call: .; cdr3_nt: TGTGCCAGCAGCCCTTCGGGAAGAAGGGGACTCAACTCCTACGAGCAGTACTTC; cdr3_aa: CASSPSGRRGLNSYEQYF
j_call: TRBJ1-2; clone_size: .; v_call: TRBV2; d_call: .; cdr3_nt: TGTGCCAGCAGTGCGGGGAGGGATGGTCATGGCTACACCTTC; cdr3_aa: CASSAGRDGHGYTF
j_call: TRBJ2-7; clone_size: .; v_call: TRBV29-1; d_call: .; cdr3_nt: TGCAGCGTTGCTGAGAATCTCGGCGAGCAGTACTTC; cdr3_aa: CSVAENLGEQYF
j_call: TRBJ2-4; clone_size: .; v_call: TRBV5-5; d_call: TRBD2; cdr3_nt: TGTGCCAGCAGCTTGCAACTAGCGGTCTCCTGGGACATTCAGTACTTC; cdr3_aa: CASSLQLAVSWDIQYF
j_call: TRBJ2-3; clone_size: .; v_call: TRBV28; d_call: .; cdr3_nt: TGTGCCAGCAGTTGGAGCGGCACAGATACGCAGTATTTT; cdr3_aa: CASSWSGTDTQYF
j_call: TRBJ2-1; clone_size: .; v_call: TRBV6-5; d_call: TRBD1; cdr3_nt: TGTGCCAGCACCGAGGGACAGGGTTTGAATGAGCAGTTCTTC; cdr3_aa: CASTEGQGLNEQFF
j_call: TRBJ2-1; clone_size: .; v_call: TRBV18; d_call: TRBD2; cdr3_nt: TGTGCCAGCTCACCACTGGCGGGAGGGCCGTACAATGAGCAGTTCTTC; cdr3_aa: CASSPLAGGPYNEQFF
j_call: TRBJ2-7; clone_size: .; v_call: TRBV28; d_call: .; cdr3_nt: TGTGCCAGCAGTTTATCTCCGCACACCCGTTACTACGAGCAGTACTTC; cdr3_aa: CASSLSPHTRYYEQYF
j_call: TRBJ2-2; clone_size: .; v_call: TRBV4-1; d_call: TRBD2; cdr3_nt: TGCGCCAGCAGCCCGGGACTAGCTTCGGTCACCGGGGAGCTGTTTTTT; cdr3_aa: CASSPGLASVTGELFF
j_call: TRBJ2-7; clone_size: .; v_call: TRBV2; d_call: .; cdr3_nt: TGTGCCAGCGGGAGTGGGGCCTTCTACGAGCAGTACTTC; cdr3_aa: CASGSGAFYEQYF
j_call: TRBJ2-3; clone_size: .; v_call: TRBV11-2; d_call: .; cdr3_nt: TGTGCCAGCAGCTCGTTGGGACTCATCACAGATACGCAGTATTTT; cdr3_aa: CASSSLGLITDTQYF
j_call: TRBJ1-1; clone_size: .; v_call: TRBV6-5; d_call: .; cdr3_nt: TGTGCCAGCAGTCGGCAGGGAATCTCTGAAGCTTTCTTT; cdr3_aa: CASSRQGISEAFF
j_call: TRBJ2-7; clone_size: .; v_call: TRBV12-3/TRBV12-4; d_call: .; cdr3_nt: TGTGCCAGCAGTTTAAAGGCTTTCTACGAGCAGTACTTC; cdr3_aa: CASSLKAFYEQYF
j_call: TRBJ1-4; clone_size: .; v_call: TRBV30; d_call: .; cdr3_nt: TGTGCCTGGACCTTGGGGGAGTCTGGTGAAAAACTGTTTTTT; cdr3_aa: CAWTLGESGEKLFF
j_call: TRBJ2-3; clone_size: once; v_call: TRBV4-2; d_call: .; cdr3_nt: TGTGCCAGCAGCACCTTGAAGGAGGGGGATACGCAGTATTTT; cdr3_aa: CASSTLKEGDTQYF
j_call: TRBJ2-1; clone_size: .; v_call: TRBV7-9; d_call: .; cdr3_nt: TGTGCCAGCAGCTTAGAGGCGGGACCCCCCCCGTTCTTC; cdr3_aa: CASSLEAGPPPFF
j_call: TRBJ1-1; clone_size: few; v_call: TRBV15; d_call: .; cdr3_nt: TGTGCCACCAGCAGAGATACGGGGAACACTGAAGCTTTCTTT; cdr3_aa: CATSRDTGNTEAFF
j_call: TRBJ2-1; clone_size: .; v_call: TRBV27; d_call: .; cdr3_nt: TGTGCCAGTACCCCGACACTTAGCTCCTACAATGAGCAGTTCTTC; cdr3_aa: CASTPTLSSYNEQFF
j_call: TRBJ1-1; clone_size: .; v_call: TRBV2; d_call: TRBD1; cdr3_nt: TGTGCCAGCAGTGAAGCCCTCCCTCACGGACAGGGTCGAACTGAAGCTTTCTTT; cdr3_aa: CASSEALPHGQGRTEAFF
j_call: TRBJ1-6; clone_size: .; v_call: TRBV28; d_call: TRBD1; cdr3_nt: TGTGCCAGCAGTTTATACGACAGGGGTGGAAAAAGTTCACCCCTCCACTTT; cdr3_aa: CASSLYDRGGKSSPLHF
j_call: TRBJ2-2; clone_size: .; v_call: TRBV28; d_call: .; cdr3_nt: TGTGCCAGCGCGCTACTAGTTGGGGAGCTGTTTTTT; cdr3_aa: CASALLVGELFF
j_call: TRBJ2-1; clone_size: .; v_call: TRBV28; d_call: TRBD2; cdr3_nt: TGTGCCAGCAGTTCGAGCGGGACTAATAACAATGAGCAGTTCTTC; cdr3_aa: CASSSSGTNNNEQFF
j_call: TRBJ1-1; clone_size: .; v_call: TRBV5-1; d_call: .; cdr3_nt: TGCGCCAGCAGCTTGGTCAGGGGTGAAGCTTTCTTT; cdr3_aa: CASSLVRGEAFF
j_call: TRBJ1-1; clone_size: .; v_call: TRBV2; d_call: .; cdr3_nt: TGTGCCAGCAGTGATGGGCAGGGCTCTGAAGCTTTCTTT; cdr3_aa: CASSDGQGSEAFF
j_call: TRBJ1-5; clone_size: .; v_call: TRBV27; d_call: .; cdr3_nt: TGTGCCAGCAGCTACGGTGGGAATCAGCCCCAGCATTTT; cdr3_aa: CASSYGGNQPQHF
j_call: TRBJ2-7; clone_size: .; v_call: TRBV7-6; d_call: .; cdr3_nt: TGTGCCAGCAGCTATCACGGGGGCGCTAATTACGAGCAGTACTTC; cdr3_aa: CASSYHGGANYEQYF
j_call: TRBJ2-7; clone_size: .; v_call: TRBV7-3; d_call: .; cdr3_nt: TGTGCCAGCAGCTTAACGGTAACGGCGAGGAAGTACTTC; cdr3_aa: CASSLTVTARKYF
j_call: TRBJ1-4; clone_size: .; v_call: TRBV6-5; d_call: .; cdr3_nt: TGTGCCAGCAGGCCGGGTTCTAATGAAAAACTGTTTTTT; cdr3_aa: CASRPGSNEKLFF
j_call: TRBJ1-2; clone_size: .; v_call: TRBV28; d_call: .; cdr3_nt: TGTGCCAGCAGTTTTGTCCGCGTTGCTGGCTACACCTTC; cdr3_aa: CASSFVRVAGYTF
j_call: TRBJ1-6; clone_size: once; v_call: TRBV19; d_call: TRBD1; cdr3_nt: TGTGCCAGTAACAGGGACAGCAATAATTCACCCCTCCACTTT; cdr3_aa: CASNRDSNNSPLHF
j_call: TRBJ1-1; clone_size: .; v_call: TRBV28; d_call: .; cdr3_nt: TGTGCCAGCAGTCAAGGACAGTCGAACACTGAAGCTTTCTTT; cdr3_aa: CASSQGQSNTEAFF
j_call: TRBJ1-5; clone_size: .; v_call: TRBV30; d_call: TRBD1; cdr3_nt: TGTGCCTGGCCCTCCCAAGTGAGGTCGACAGGGGGCAATCAGCCCCAGCATTTT; cdr3_aa: CAWPSQVRSTGGNQPQHF
j_call: TRBJ2-7; clone_size: .; v_call: TRBV6-5; d_call: TRBD2; cdr3_nt: TGTGCCAGCAGACCCACTAGCGGTTCCTACGAGCAGTACTTC; cdr3_aa: CASRPTSGSYEQYF
j_call: TRBJ1-6; clone_size: once; v_call: TRBV18; d_call: TRBD1; cdr3_nt: TGTGCCAGCTCACCATCAGGGGGCGATTCACCCCTCCACTTT; cdr3_aa: CASSPSGGDSPLHF
j_call: TRBJ2-1; clone_size: .; v_call: TRBV19; d_call: .; cdr3_nt: TGTGCCAGTAGTCGTGGGTGGGAACCCTACAATGAGCAGTTCTTC; cdr3_aa: CASSRGWEPYNEQFF
j_call: TRBJ2-5; clone_size: .; v_call: TRBV18; d_call: .; cdr3_nt: TGTGCCAGCTCTCCGGGACGGAAAGAGACCCAGTACTTC; cdr3_aa: CASSPGRKETQYF
j_call: TRBJ2-6; clone_size: once; v_call: TRBV5-1; d_call: .; cdr3_nt: TGCGCCAGCAGTATAGACAGCTCTGGGGCCAACGTCCTGACTTTC; cdr3_aa: CASSIDSSGANVLTF
j_call: TRBJ2-7; clone_size: .; v_call: TRBV28; d_call: TRBD2; cdr3_nt: TGTGCCAGCAGATTGGGACTAGCCTTGGACGAGCAGTACTTC; cdr3_aa: CASRLGLALDEQYF
j_call: TRBJ2-2; clone_size: .; v_call: TRBV15; d_call: .; cdr3_nt: TGTGCCACCAGCAGAGGCATCGACGGAAACACCGGGGAGCTGTTTTTT; cdr3_aa: CATSRGIDGNTGELFF
j_call: TRBJ2-1; clone_size: .; v_call: TRBV9; d_call: TRBD1; cdr3_nt: TGTGCCAGCAGCGTAGAGACAGGGATTCGGAATGAGCAGTTCTTC; cdr3_aa: CASSVETGIRNEQFF
j_call: TRBJ1-3; clone_size: .; v_call: TRBV3-1/TRBV3-2; d_call: .; cdr3_nt: TGTGCCAGCAGTCCTATCTCTGGAAACACCATATATTTT; cdr3_aa: CASSPISGNTIYF
j_call: TRBJ1-5; clone_size: .; v_call: TRBV27; d_call: .; cdr3_nt: TGTGCCAGCAGTCCGAACCAACCTGGCAGGCTCTATGAACCCCAGCATTTT; cdr3_aa: CASSPNQPGRLYEPQHF
j_call: TRBJ1-1; clone_size: .; v_call: TRBV6-5; d_call: .; cdr3_nt: TGTGCCAGCAGTTACTCGCAAGGGTTAGTCGCTGAAGCTTTCTTT; cdr3_aa: CASSYSQGLVAEAFF
j_call: TRBJ1-3; clone_size: .; v_call: TRBV11-2; d_call: .; cdr3_nt: TGTGCCAGCAGAAAAGTTGGGGTCTCTGGAAACACCATATATTTT; cdr3_aa: CASRKVGVSGNTIYF
j_call: TRBJ2-1; clone_size: .; v_call: TRBV18; d_call: TRBD2; cdr3_nt: TGTGCCAGCTCACCAACCGGGACTAGCGGGAGGGCTAATGAGCAGTTCTTC; cdr3_aa: CASSPTGTSGRANEQFF
j_call: TRBJ2-2; clone_size: .; v_call: TRBV29-1; d_call: .; cdr3_nt: TGCAGCGTTGATGCTCGAGCGGGGAACACCGGGGAGCTGTTTTTT; cdr3_aa: CSVDARAGNTGELFF
j_call: TRBJ2-6; clone_size: .; v_call: TRBV27; d_call: .; cdr3_nt: TGTGCCACCTCCCTTGGGGGAAGGGCTGGGGCCAACGTCCTGACTTTC; cdr3_aa: CATSLGGRAGANVLTF
j_call: TRBJ2-5; clone_size: .; v_call: TRBV20-1; d_call: .; cdr3_nt: TGCAGTGCTAGTACCCACCTTCCTAACCAGGAGACCCAGTACTTC; cdr3_aa: CSASTHLPNQETQYF
j_call: TRBJ1-1; clone_size: .; v_call: TRBV5-1; d_call: .; cdr3_nt: TGCGCCAGCAGCTCAGACCCACAGGGCCTGAACACTGAAGCTTTCTTT; cdr3_aa: CASSSDPQGLNTEAFF
j_call: TRBJ2-5; clone_size: .; v_call: TRBV24-1; d_call: .; cdr3_nt: TGTGCCACCAGTGATTTGCGAAGTGACAGGGAGACCCAGTACTTC; cdr3_aa: CATSDLRSDRETQYF
j_call: TRBJ2-1; clone_size: .; v_call: TRBV30; d_call: .; cdr3_nt: TGTGCCTGGAGTGTATCCAACTATGAGCAGTTCTTC; cdr3_aa: CAWSVSNYEQFF
j_call: TRBJ2-5; clone_size: .; v_call: TRBV27; d_call: .; cdr3_nt: TGTGCCAGCAGTAACAGGGAGAGACAAGAGACCCAGTACTTC; cdr3_aa: CASSNRERQETQYF
j_call: TRBJ2-2; clone_size: .; v_call: TRBV19; d_call: TRBD1; cdr3_nt: TGTGCCAGTAGTATTAGGGGCATGGGACAGAGGAACACCGGGGAGCTGTTTTTT; cdr3_aa: CASSIRGMGQRNTGELFF
j_call: TRBJ2-7; clone_size: once; v_call: TRBV19; d_call: TRBD1; cdr3_nt: TGTGCCAGTAGTATTAGACAGGGCGAACCCTACGAGCAGTACTTC; cdr3_aa: CASSIRQGEPYEQYF
j_call: TRBJ2-3; clone_size: .; v_call: TRBV6-5; d_call: .; cdr3_nt: TGTGCCAGCAGTTACTCCTTGGCCGATACGCAGTATTTT; cdr3_aa: CASSYSLADTQYF
j_call: TRBJ2-1; clone_size: .; v_call: TRBV4-2; d_call: .; cdr3_nt: TGTGCCAGCAGCCAAGATTCTAGCAATGAGCAGTTCTTC; cdr3_aa: CASSQDSSNEQFF